This entry lists 8 T cell receptor beta chains sequenced from one sample in a study of CD8+CD57+ T cells in acquired aplastic anemia. TCR beta VDJ and CDR3 profiles were obtained from a genomic DNA template. TCRdb re-called the reads through MiXCR, storing one row per CDR3 protein. Of about 64,000 distinct CDR3 sequences listed, about 54% were seen once; the top ten hold roughly 2.5%. The sample consisted of sorted CD4+, CD8+, or CD8+CD57+ T cells (not recorded which) from PBMCs. These receptor sequences come from a human donor in good health, serving as a control.

This clonotype was recorded many times. The rearrangement joins TRBV2 to TRBJ2-1, with D possibly matching TRBD2 (5 bases). CDR3 length: 15 amino acids. V was cut by 2 bases and J by 0 bases, with 8 bases left in between. Germline V gene sequence: CDR1 SNHLY, CDR2 FYNNEI. CDR3 nucleotide sequence: TGTGCCAGCAGTGAACGCGGGCCCTCCTACAATGAGCAGTTCTTC. Translated: CASSERGPSYNEQFF.

This clonotype is termed medium-sized. The chain joins TRBV29-1 to TRBJ2-5, with a possible D match to TRBD1 (6 bases). The CDR3 has 13 residues. V shed 6 bases and J shed 4 bases, with 15 bases lying between them. The germline V gene has CDR1 SQVTM and CDR2 ANQGSEA. The CDR3 sequence: CSVGQTAGETQYF. The CDR3 DNA sequence: TGCAGCGTAGGACAGACGGCGGGAGAGACCCAGTACTTC.

By frequency in the sample, this clonotype is medium-sized. The V gene is TRBV7-9, the J gene TRBJ1-6; D is uncertain. V was shortened by 1 base and J by 10 bases, with 8 bases between the two germline ends. The germline V gene has CDR1 SEHNR and CDR2 FQNEAQ (reference sequence). This CDR3 has 13 residues. The CDR3 DNA follows: TGTGCCAGCAGCTTAGGAGGGTGGTCACCCCTCCACTTT. It yields the protein CASSLGGWSPLHF. The whole variable domain, remainder taken from reference TRBV7-9 and TRBJ1-6, is DTGVSQNPRHKITKRGQNVTFRCDPISEHNRLYWYRQTLGQGPEFLTYFQNEAQLEKSRLLSDRFSAERPKGSFSTLEIQRTEQGDSAMYLCASSLGGWSPLHFGNGTRLTVT.

This clonotype has a count of ten or more. The chain is built from TRBV18 and TRBJ1-2, with 7 bases fitting TRBD1. This CDR3 is built from 16 residues. Germline V CDR1 and CDR2: KGHSH, LQKENI. Trimming at V came to 6 bases and at J to 2 bases, leaving 12 bases not matched to a gene. The CDR3: CASSPTGVRENYGYTF. As DNA, the CDR3 is TGTGCCAGCTCGCCTACAGGGGTGCGGGAAAACTATGGCTACACCTTC.

The rearrangement joins TRBV19 to TRBJ2-7; D is perhaps TRBD1 (6 bases). CDR1 is LNHDA, CDR2 SQIVND, per germline (reference sequence). The V end lost 5 bases, the J end lost 3 bases, and 11 bases lay between the germline ends. This CDR3 contains 13 residues. In nucleotides, the CDR3 is TGTGCCAGTAGTGCACAGGGTTTCTACGAGCAGTACTTC. It is translated as CASSAQGFYEQYF. The variable domain in full, with the rest retrieved from reference TRBV19 and TRBJ2-7, is DGGITQSPKYLFRKEGQNVTLSCEQNLNHDAMYWYRQDPGQGLRLIYYSQIVNDFQKGDIAEGYSVSREKKESFPLTVTSAQKNPTAFYLCASSAQGFYEQYFGPGTRLTVT.

V usage is TRBV7-2 and J usage is TRBJ2-2; D unresolved. The V end was cut by 2 bases, the J end by 8 bases, with 6 bases between. CDR1 is SGHTA and CDR2 is FQGNSA in the germline V gene. This CDR3 is 12 amino acids long. This CDR3 reads CASSLTTGELFF. CDR3 DNA: TGTGCCAGCAGCTTAACGACAGGGGAGCTGTTTTTT. The full variable domain, its missing parts supplied by reference TRBV7-2 and TRBJ2-2, is GAGVSQSPSNKVTEKGKDVELRCDPISGHTALYWYRQSLGQGLEFLIYFQGNSAPDKSGLPSDRFSAERTGGSVSTLTIQRTQQEDSAVYLCASSLTTGELFFGEGSRLTVL.

This clonotype was picked up one time. This may come from a read error, since a much larger clone is one base off. The V gene is TRBV30, the J gene TRBJ1-2, with TRBD1 as a possible D gene (5 bases). Per the germline V gene, CDR1 is GTSNPN and CDR2 is SVGIG (reference sequence). The CDR3 consists of 18 residues. Trimming took 2 bases from V and 2 from J, leaving 24 bases between them. CDR3 region: CAWSKLGRGRGSNYGYTF. CDR3 nucleotides: TGTGCCTGGAGTAAGCTGGGACGTGGTAGGGGATCCAACTATGGCTACACCTTC.

This clonotype was observed at least ten times. The rearrangement joins TRBV4-1 to TRBJ1-4; D is unresolved. Looked up from germline, CDR1 is MGHRA and CDR2 is YSYEKL. The V and J ends lost 0 bases and 10 bases respectively, with 3 bases between them. The CDR3 consists of 11 residues. The CDR3 DNA follows: TGCGCCAGCAGCCAAGAAGGAAAACTGTTTTTT. Protein product: CASSQEGKLFF.